This T cell receptor beta chain was obtained from a study of blood T cells in healthy people across ages. Overall study findings and caveats: It was the long-lived donors that had more naive CD4+ cells and higher diversity than aged donors. The study could not conclusively compare naive and antigen-experienced cells, given its unsorted PBMCs. Per million T cells, TCR beta diversity dropped about linearly as age rose.

In its sample, this clonotype was seen a few times. Its specificity is unknown. The second PCR ran roughly 6 to 11 cycles with a sample-barcoded 5' primer and J-beta primers. TCRdb processed the 5' RACE reads anew with MiXCR; each CDR3 protein has one entry. The profile covers about 1.4 million distinct CDR3 sequences, with around 59% appearing a single time and 6.5% to 8.5% taken by the ten largest. Germline CDR1 SEHNR, CDR2 FQNEAQ (reference sequence). V was clipped by 2 bases and J by 6 bases; unmatched bases: 4. This CDR3 has 13 amino acids. Researchers report isolating at least 7 million PBMCs per sample.

The clonotype originates from a man aged 18 to 29 in good health. The chain recombines TRBV7-9 with TRBJ2-7; 7 bases map to TRBD1. The sequenced sample consisted of blood. The CDR3 DNA reads as TGTGCCAGCAGCTTACCGACAGGGCGCGAGCAGTACTTC. Residues: CASSLPTGREQYF.